The rows below give T cell receptor beta chains drawn from one sample of a study of T-cell reconstitution after alpha-beta-depleted transplantation in children. TCRdb itself ran the PCR reads through MiXCR, one entry per CDR3 protein. The table has about 300,000 distinct CDR3 sequences, around 7.3% seen once. The source was peripheral blood, collected 360 days after TCRalphabeta/CD19-depleted stem cell transplant. The receptors originated from a female patient aged 2 to 10 who had a stem cell transplant for Fanconi anemia, so the T cells may come from the graft donor. CDR3s leave out the opening cysteine and the closing phenylalanine or tryptophan. The size entry is marked missing in some rows and otherwise reads once, few, many or a size class.

abundance,v_gene,j_gene,CDR3aa
.,TRBV5-6,TRBJ2-6,ASSWRRGSGANVLT
many,TRBV6-5,TRBJ1-2,ASRYRGTNYGYT
many,TRBV14,TRBJ2-1,ASSRRPNYNEQF
many,TRBV13,TRBJ2-5,ASNQRDRGGETQY
few,TRBV4-3,TRBJ1-1,ASSQGGQGLTEAF
many,TRBV5-1,TRBJ2-3,ASSLAVTDTQY
.,TRBV4-1,TRBJ2-3,ASRMSGGAEDTQY
few,TRBV20-1,TRBJ1-6,SARYEESYNSPLH
many,TRBV28,TRBJ2-5,ASRETGNSQETQY
few,TRBV28,TRBJ1-1,ASSYGSGIYEAF
.,TRBV27,TRBJ1-4,ASKRQDSEKLF
few,TRBV3-1,TRBJ2-7,ASSRATAVGEQY
few,TRBV5-1,TRBJ2-7,ASSPLTGAWYEQY
many,TRBV7-6,TRBJ1-6,ASSRNRGSHNSPLH
.,TRBV12-3/TRBV12-4,TRBJ1-1,ASSSWASSGTEAF
.,TRBV4-1,TRBJ2-6,ASSQDRSRAGANVLT
.,TRBV11-2,TRBJ1-2,ASSPPSRRGGYT
many,TRBV7-2,TRBJ2-3,ASSLRTSGDTQY
few,TRBV27,TRBJ1-4,ATIPGGLNEKLF
.,TRBV9,TRBJ2-6,ASSVAVRTGIAPRTGANVLT
many,TRBV5-1,TRBJ2-3,ASSLDRKRLTDTQY
many,TRBV20-1,TRBJ2-7,SARDLAGPFEQY
few,TRBV18,TRBJ2-7,ASSLGRTNEQY
.,TRBV11-2,TRBJ2-3,ASSSVKRGGWADTQY
few,TRBV7-9,TRBJ1-3,ASSSSSQGLSTIY
few,TRBV6-1,TRBJ2-4,ASSQGTGSGDLAKNIQY
many,TRBV29-1,TRBJ2-5,SVEPISGTGRETQY
few,TRBV20-1,TRBJ2-7,SARDPPGRGNYEQY
many,TRBV12-5,TRBJ2-1,ASGSGQSYNEQF
.,TRBV6-1,TRBJ2-1,ASSRRRGITSYNEQF
few,TRBV11-2,TRBJ2-7,ASSLVAGAPYEQY
many,TRBV20-1,TRBJ2-7,SARHQGLLQYEQY
.,TRBV4-2,TRBJ2-3,ASSPIGQGLGTDTQY
.,TRBV9,TRBJ2-7,ASSVGAGGYEQY
.,TRBV6-2/TRBV6-3,TRBJ2-7,ASSRGRDRPYEQY
.,TRBV7-3,TRBJ2-1,ASSLKGMWTSGRIGNEQF
few,TRBV5-1,TRBJ1-2,ASRDRGISRYGYT
.,TRBV15,TRBJ1-2,ATSSTPGQTFSYGYT
.,TRBV24-1,TRBJ2-3,ATSDPDRAGGTDTQY
many,TRBV7-7,TRBJ2-5,ASSLFPGLGQETQY
.,TRBV5-1,TRBJ1-1,ASRTGTGGSEAF
many,TRBV9,TRBJ2-1,ASSKRLAGSPFGQF
.,TRBV19,TRBJ2-7,ASSIVSAGSYEQY
many,TRBV28,TRBJ2-5,ASSSTGGKSETQY
few,TRBV28,TRBJ2-5,ASSFPSRGTQY
many,TRBV5-1,TRBJ2-7,ASSLAGGLYEQY